This T cell receptor (beta chain) was identified during a study of cytomegalovirus exposure and HLA in healthy donors. Both 60 Vbeta primers and 13 Jbeta primers went into the PCR. The assay was immunoSEQ multiplex PCR, and TCRdb's table has in-frame clones only and misses some. This table holds fewer than 200,000 clones, roughly 74% found once. Germline values: CDR1 SGHDT, CDR2 YYEEEE. The length of the CDR3 is 15 residues. The V and J ends lost 3 bases and 5 bases, in that order; junction bases with no gene match: 9. The rearrangement links TRBV5-6 to TRBJ2-7; 9 nucleotides align to TRBD2. The TCR originated in a female donor in good health and CMV-seronegative. Source material: PBMCs. CDR3 amino acids: CASSYSGSRIDEQYF. In DNA form, the CDR3 reads TGTGCCAGCAGCTATAGCGGGAGTCGTATCGACGAGCAGTACTTC. Complete variable domain (other parts from reference TRBV5-6 and TRBJ2-7): DAGVTQSPTHLIKTRGQQVTLRCSPKSGHDTVSWYQQALGQGPQFIFQYYEEEERQRGNFPDRFSGHQFPNYSSELNVNALLLGDSALYLCASSYSGSRIDEQYFGPGTRLTVT.